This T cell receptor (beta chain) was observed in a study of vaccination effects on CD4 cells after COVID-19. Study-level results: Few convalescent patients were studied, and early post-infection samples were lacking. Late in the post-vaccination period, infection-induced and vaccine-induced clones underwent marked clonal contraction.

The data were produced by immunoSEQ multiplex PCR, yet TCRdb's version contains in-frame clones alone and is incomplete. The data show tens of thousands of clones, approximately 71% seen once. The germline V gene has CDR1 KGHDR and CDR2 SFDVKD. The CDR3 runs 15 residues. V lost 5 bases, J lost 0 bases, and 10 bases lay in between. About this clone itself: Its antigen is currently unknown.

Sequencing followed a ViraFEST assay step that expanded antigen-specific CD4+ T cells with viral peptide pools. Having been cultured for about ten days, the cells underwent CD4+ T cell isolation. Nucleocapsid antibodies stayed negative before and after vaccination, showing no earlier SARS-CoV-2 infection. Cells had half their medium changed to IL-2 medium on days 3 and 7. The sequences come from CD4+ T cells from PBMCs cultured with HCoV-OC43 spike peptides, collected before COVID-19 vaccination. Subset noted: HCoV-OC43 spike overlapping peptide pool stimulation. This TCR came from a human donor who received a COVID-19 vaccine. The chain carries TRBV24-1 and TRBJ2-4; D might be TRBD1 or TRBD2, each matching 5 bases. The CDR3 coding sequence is TGTGCCACCAGTGGCTCAGGGACAGCCAAAAACATTCAGTACTTC. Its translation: CATSGSGTAKNIQYF.